This TCR beta chain originates from a study of memory CD4+ T cells and cytomegalovirus serostatus. About the research overall: Of the healthy Belgian adults, 9 or 10 were CMV seropositive and approximately 25 seronegative.

The sort gate was single viable CD3+CD4+CD8-CD45RO+ cells for memory CD4+ T cells. Serum IgG to CMV pp150, pp28, p38 and p52 defined serostatus. Total CD4+ T cells were enriched by CD4 positive selection. Regarding the study as a whole: CD4+ memory repertoires contained about 40% of the roughly 150 reported CMV TCRbeta sequences.

Clones were sequenced by immunoSEQ multiplex PCR, and TCRdb holds only the in-frame ones, with some missing. This table holds tens of thousands of clones, 76% found once. The CDR3 length is 13 residues. The germline V gene encodes CDR1 MNHEY and CDR2 SVGAGI. V shed 10 bases and J 1 base; nucleotides not matched to a gene: 6. This clone has only one observation. Its antigen is not identified. The TCR sequence derives from an adult in good health and CMV-seropositive. J is TRBJ2-5 and V is TRBV6-5; TRBD2 agrees at 7 bases. Specimen: memory CD4+ T cells from blood. Here the CDR3 DNA reads TGTGCCACAGGTCGCGGGGGCCAAGAGACCCAGTACTTC. It encodes CATGRGGQETQYF.